This is a list of T cell receptor beta chains from one sample in a study of post-analysis software for immune sequencing data. Via MiXCR, TCRdb re-called the PCR reads, giving one row per CDR3 protein. The repertoire holds roughly 700,000 distinct CDR3 sequences, with 30% as singletons. The sample consisted of blood. The receptors were gathered from a girl aged 10 to 17 with multiple sclerosis. The CDR3 runs from the conserved cysteine through the conserved F or W. The order of the fields is D gene, CDR3 length, V gene, J gene, CDR3 protein. D genes are given only for firm matches.

NA	16	TRBV5-8	TRBJ2-1	CASSLLGGRSYNEQFF
TRBD2	15	TRBV14	NA	CASSPQLAYRYEQYF
NA	15	TRBV29-1	TRBJ2-6	CSVRSAGSGANVLTF
TRBD2	15	TRBV7-2	TRBJ2-5	CASSLVSSGSETQYF
NA	14	TRBV27	TRBJ1-5	CASSVQGYNQPQHF
NA	13	TRBV27	TRBJ2-2	CASYSPGSGELFF
NA	15	TRBV7-2	TRBJ2-4	CASSLGDLAKNIQYF
NA	13	TRBV7-2	TRBJ2-3	CASSLDRTDTQYF
TRBD1	14	TRBV3-1	TRBJ1-4	CASSQGTGFEKLFF
TRBD1	13	TRBV18	TRBJ2-7	CASSAGQEGEQYF
NA	14	TRBV7-2	TRBJ1-4	CAGSLPGRKEKLFF
NA	16	TRBV7-2	TRBJ2-3	CASSLEPGWGRNTQYF
NA	15	TRBV15	TRBJ2-1	CATSRDRGFYNEQFF
NA	14	TRBV20-1	TRBJ1-2	CSARDLRAGYGYTF
TRBD2	16	TRBV12-3/TRBV12-4	TRBJ2-5	CASSLRSSGSRETQYF
NA	21	TRBV29-1	TRBJ1-6	CSVEEDITSMRGSSYNSPLHF
TRBD1	16	TRBV20-1	NA	CSAREGTGGQIETQYF
NA	14	TRBV11-2	TRBJ2-7	CASSLDGGSYEQYF
NA	17	TRBV7-2	TRBJ2-4	CASSSYTSSEAKNIQYF
NA	15	TRBV6-6	TRBJ1-2	CASSYPKDTYYGYTF
NA	14	TRBV5-4	TRBJ1-6	CASGVGGYNSPLHF
NA	16	TRBV7-8	TRBJ2-2	CASSKTGASYTGELFF
TRBD1	13	TRBV7-9	TRBJ1-2	CACRRDRDYGYTF
NA	14	TRBV3-1	TRBJ1-6	CASSRTGRGSPLHF
NA	16	TRBV9	TRBJ2-5	CASSVGISSAQETQYF
NA	13	TRBV7-2	TRBJ2-7	CASSLLPTYEQYF
NA	16	TRBV2	TRBJ2-1	CASSQPRDGGYNEQFF
TRBD1	14	TRBV29-1	TRBJ2-7	CSVAGGQGTYEQDF
NA	15	TRBV28	TRBJ1-4	CASSPQGEGGEKLFF
NA	14	TRBV20-1	TRBJ2-7	CSAPRNQGSYEQYF
NA	14	TRBV7-2	TRBJ2-1	CASSLGRADNEQFF
NA	14	TRBV20-1	TRBJ2-3	CSARAALLLDTQYF
TRBD2	14	TRBV27	NA	CACSLSGEGETQYF
NA	14	TRBV12-3/TRBV12-4	TRBJ2-3	CASSLTLYTDTQYF
NA	14	TRBV7-9	TRBJ1-2	CASSPPADAVGYTF
TRBD2	14	TRBV7-2	TRBJ2-1	CAARRGGSTNEQFF
NA	14	TRBV3-1	TRBJ2-3	CASSPLRTTDTQYF
NA	15	TRBV7-2	TRBJ1-2	CASSLAHGANYGYTF
NA	14	TRBV28	TRBJ1-4	CASSGPDGSEKLFF
NA	14	TRBV7-9	TRBJ2-1	CASSRIGGYNERFF
TRBD2	17	TRBV28	TRBJ2-1	CASSPETGTSGYNEQFF
NA	17	TRBV7-9	TRBJ1-5	CASSLVLGQGSNQPQHF
NA	15	TRBV28	TRBJ1-4	CASSPDFAANEKLFF
NA	16	TRBV27	TRBJ1-6	CASSLSGGLSNSPLHF
NA	12	TRBV18	TRBJ2-7	CASSQGFSEEYF